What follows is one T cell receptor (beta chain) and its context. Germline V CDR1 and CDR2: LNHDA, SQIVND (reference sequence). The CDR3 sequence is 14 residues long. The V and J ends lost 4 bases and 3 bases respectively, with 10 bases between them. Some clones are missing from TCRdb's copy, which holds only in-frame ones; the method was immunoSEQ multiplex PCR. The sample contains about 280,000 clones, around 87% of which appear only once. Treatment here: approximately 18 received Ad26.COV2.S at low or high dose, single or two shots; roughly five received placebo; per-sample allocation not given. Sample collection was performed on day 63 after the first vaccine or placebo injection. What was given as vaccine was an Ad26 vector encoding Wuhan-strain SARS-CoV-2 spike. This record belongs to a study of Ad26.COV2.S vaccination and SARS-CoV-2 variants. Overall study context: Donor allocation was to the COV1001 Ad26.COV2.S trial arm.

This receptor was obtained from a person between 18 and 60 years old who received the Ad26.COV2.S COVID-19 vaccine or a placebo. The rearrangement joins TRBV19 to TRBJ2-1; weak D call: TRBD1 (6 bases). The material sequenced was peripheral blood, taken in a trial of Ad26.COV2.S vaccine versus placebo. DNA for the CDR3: TGTGCCAGTAGTACGGGACACCTCTACAATGAGCAGTTCTTC. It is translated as CASSTGHLYNEQFF.